The clone carrying this T cell receptor (beta chain) was observed a single time. Antigen unknown. With V trimmed by 3 bases and J by 4 bases, 2 bases remained unmatched. Germline CDR1 reads SGDLS; CDR2 reads YYNGEE. The CDR3 contains 14 residues. Researchers ran the PCR with 60 Vbeta and 13 Jbeta primers. Sequenced by immunoSEQ multiplex PCR; TCRdb stores in-frame clones only, minus some. The profile covers roughly 170,000 clones, with around 81% appearing a single time and roughly 2% taken by the ten largest. These data belong to a study of cytomegalovirus exposure and HLA in healthy donors. Overall study findings and caveats: With later analysis, a missense DCLRE1C variant became linked to TCR beta V- and J-gene trimming. Based on reports, TCR beta sequences accurately predicted HLA-A and HLA-B alleles for most subjects. Several top significant clusters appeared, in a later analysis, to be linked to common viral pathogens.

The sequencing input was PBMCs. This TCR derives from a woman younger than 45 in good health and CMV-seronegative. The chain employs TRBV9 and TRBJ2-1, with 9 nucleotides matching TRBD2. This chain's CDR3 is CASSATSGYNEQFF. The CDR3 bases are TGTGCCAGCAGCGCGACTAGCGGTTACAATGAGCAGTTCTTC.